The 10 T cell receptor beta chains presented below share a single source sample, sequenced in a study of chemoradiotherapy in HPV16-positive cancers. Libraries were prepared by immunoSEQ multiplex PCR; TCRdb keeps only in-frame clonotypes and omits some of them. Among fewer than 40,000 clones, more than 65% were seen once, and the ten largest hold approximately 5.4%. Sample: blood, taken from a patient who underwent chemoradiotherapy. The receptors stem from a human donor with HPV-associated anogenital cancer.

J is TRBJ2-3 and V is TRBV29-1; D is unresolved. The CDR3 is 10 residues long. From germline, CDR1 is SQVTM and CDR2 ANQGSEA. Trimming stripped 4 bases from V and 3 bases from J, with 2 bases between. This CDR3 reads CSVVTDTQYF. The CDR3 region has the DNA TGCAGCGTTGTAACAGATACGCAGTATTTT.

V gene TRBV19 combines with J gene TRBJ1-3; the match to TRBD1 covers 7 bases. The V gene's germline CDR1 is LNHDA and CDR2 SQIVND (reference sequence). This CDR3 spans 14 amino acids. After removal of 5 bases from V and 2 bases from J, the junction contained 3 bases not matched to a gene. The CDR3 DNA is TGTGCCAGTAGTCAGGGGGGAACTGGAAACACCATATATTTT. It is translated as CASSQGGTGNTIYF.

J is TRBJ1-1 and V is TRBV9; D gene uncertain. The CDR3 runs 12 residues. Trimming took 3 bases from V and 5 from J, leaving 8 bases between them. The germline V gene has CDR1 SGDLS and CDR2 YYNGEE. The CDR3 nucleotides read TGTGCCAGCAGCGCCCAAACTACTGAAGCTTTCTTT. Translation: CASSAQTTEAFF.

V usage is TRBV18 and J usage is TRBJ2-7; 7 bases match TRBD1. This CDR3 contains 15 residues. J lost 3 bases, V lost 2 bases, and 7 bases had no gene match. Germline values: CDR1 KGHSH, CDR2 LQKENI. CDR3 nucleotides: TGTGCCAGCTCACCAGGACAGGAGAACATCTACGAGCAGTACTTC. This translates into CASSPGQENIYEQYF.

The chain joins TRBV30 to TRBJ2-6; TRBD1 might be the D (6 bases). V was shortened by 2 bases and J by 2 bases, with 19 bases between the two germline ends. The CDR3 covers 18 residues. The V gene's germline CDR1 is GTSNPN and CDR2 SVGIG (reference sequence). CDR3 nucleotides: TGTGCCTGGAGTCCAGACCTACCAGGGGTTCCTGGGGCCAACGTCCTGACTTTC. As protein: CAWSPDLPGVPGANVLTF. Based on the CDR3 plus reference TRBV30 and TRBJ2-6, the full variable domain is SQTIHQWPATLVQPVGSPLSLECTVEGTSNPNLYWYRQAAGRGLQLLFYSVGIGQISSEVPQNLSASRPQDRQFILSSKKLLLSDSGFYLCAWSPDLPGVPGANVLTFGAGSRLTVL.

The chain links TRBV4-3 to TRBJ2-2; D perhaps matches TRBD1 (5 bases). The V end was cut by 0 bases, the J end by 4 bases, with 12 bases between. The germline CDR1 and CDR2 sequences are LGHNA and YSLEER. The CDR3 is made up of 16 amino acids. CDR3 residues: CASSQDRGLPTGELFF. As DNA, the CDR3 is TGCGCCAGCAGCCAAGATAGGGGCCTCCCCACCGGGGAGCTGTTTTTT.

This chain links TRBV7-3 with TRBJ1-6, with D possibly TRBD1 on 6 matching bases. The CDR3 is 16 residues long. V gave up 2 bases and J gave up 5 bases, with 13 bases separating them. Per the germline V gene, CDR1 is SGHTA and CDR2 is FQGTGA. Written as DNA, the CDR3 is TGTGCCAGCAGCTTATGGGGGGCTTTGAATAATTCACCCCTCCACTTT. Translating it yields CASSLWGALNNSPLHF.

This chain uses TRBV19 with TRBJ1-5; TRBD1 aligns across 9 bases. The CDR3 has 14 amino acids. Trimming cost V 7 bases and J 2 bases; bases outside gene matches: 3. CDR1 LNHDA and CDR2 SQIVND come from the germline V gene (reference sequence). The CDR3 nucleotides read TGTGCCAGTATGACAGGGGGAGGCAATCAGCCCCAGCATTTT. Protein product: CASMTGGGNQPQHF. Drawing the rest from reference TRBV19 and TRBJ1-5, the complete variable domain is DGGITQSPKYLFRKEGQNVTLSCEQNLNHDAMYWYRQDPGQGLRLIYYSQIVNDFQKGDIAEGYSVSREKKESFPLTVTSAQKNPTAFYLCASMTGGGNQPQHFGDGTRLSIL.

The chain has TRBV19 and TRBJ2-3; D gene uncertain. Trimming shortened V by 3 bases and J by 4 bases, and 11 bases separated the two germline ends. CDR3 length: 14 residues. CDR1 and CDR2 (germline): LNHDA, SQIVND (reference sequence). The CDR3 is CASSMSQQPDTQYF. The DNA for the CDR3 is TGTGCCAGTAGTATGAGTCAGCAACCAGATACGCAGTATTTT.

This chain links TRBV7-2 with TRBJ2-3; 8 bases align to TRBD1. Trimming at V came to 5 bases and at J to 6 bases, leaving 7 bases not matched to a gene. The CDR3 extends over 14 amino acids. Looked up from germline, CDR1 is SGHTA and CDR2 is FQGNSA. CDR3 residues: CASSRTGFGDTQYF. DNA for the CDR3: TGTGCCAGCAGCCGGACAGGGTTCGGGGATACGCAGTATTTT.